The source of this TCR beta chain is a study of cytomegalovirus exposure and HLA in healthy donors. The wider study: As released early, the data held some 85 million unique TCRs from HLA-typed donors. There were more than 350 genotyped donors. Of these, about 86% fell in the genetic ancestry cluster associated with self-reported Caucasian donors.

This clone was counted a single time. The target antigen is unknown. The CDR3 has 15 amino acids. Germline values: CDR1 SGDLS, CDR2 YYNGEE. V gave up 2 bases and J gave up 8 bases; unmatched junction bases: 7. Whole-study results and caveats: Information on immune exposure was restricted to one variable (CMV serostatus).

PCR primers comprised 60 Vbeta and 13 Jbeta primers. As processed by the authors: As a later analysis found, there were 70 million to 100 million unique TCR beta chains, of which 8.5 million to 14 million were shared. Clones were read by immunoSEQ multiplex PCR, and TCRdb kept only the in-frame ones, dropping some. D and trimming come from the DNA, and the V and J calls and clone size come from that table. Among 170,000 or so clones, 75% to 85% were seen once, and the ten largest hold roughly 0.7%. The receptor comes from a boy aged 5-17 years in good health and CMV-seronegative. Sequenced: PBMCs. The chain recombines TRBV9 with TRBJ2-1; 10 nucleotides agree with TRBD2. The CDR3 region has the DNA TGTGCCAGCAGCGTCAGCGGGGGGGCCGGCGATGAGCAGTTCTTC. It specifies CASSVSGGAGDEQFF.